This TCR beta chain was obtained from a study of T cell responses to AZD1222 COVID-19 vaccine (dated by TCRdb to 2020 to 2022). In terms of the full investigation: AZD1222 recipients whose second dose came at about 4 weeks and those whose second dose came at about 12 weeks were combined into one group, since spike-specific TCR depth and breadth did not differ between the two schedules. TCR sequencing was performed for 230 to 250 trial participants, of whom 207 were given two doses of AZD1222 and approximately 26 were given two doses of MenACWY control vaccine. Trial participants were enrolled by age into subgroups of 18-55, 56-69 and 70-plus years, and roughly 150, 30 and 60 TCR-sequenced participants, respectively, were included in these subgroups.

The CDR3 regions of human TCRbeta chains were subjected to immunosequencing. The authors processed their data as follows. TCRs in the repertoires were compared against a reference library of SARS-CoV-2-specific TCRs that had been generated with the MIRA antigen-specificity platform. Breadth meant the fraction of unique TCRs that were SARS-CoV-2-associated, whereas depth meant the fraction of total T cells that were SARS-CoV-2-associated. Each spike-specific TCR was assigned to its reactive spike region and to a CD4 or CD8 class using the MIRA data. Log10-transformed breadth and depth values were compared by one-way ANOVA with Sidak's multiple comparisons tests. What TCRdb holds here is the immuneACCESS table cut down to in-frame rearrangements. Part of the clones is not present; checked against another copy, under half of the missing clones reflect an unresolved V gene, and the others are unexplained. V, J and clone size are those of that table, while D and trimming were read from the DNA. In all, the sample holds about 150,000 clones, and 84% of those were seen once. Jointly, the top ten make up over 4% of the sample.

The research as a whole found: Conclusions about previously exposed vaccinees are limited, since just five or six AZD1222 recipients were seropositive for SARS-CoV-2 at baseline. Because no day 14 peak-response samples were available, repertoires were characterized only after the peak T cell response. Most participants were white British and females outnumbered males, and the authors suggested that clonal diversity may have been underestimated. Reportedly, close to half of the unique spike-specific TCRs recognized epitopes lying outside the regions that are mutated in the B.1.351 and B.1.1.7 variants. Spike-specific TCR breadth and depth rose significantly after two AZD1222 doses compared with day 0 and with MenACWY recipients. In the small 56-69-year group, the increase in depth fell short of significance, most likely because of low power. Vaccine-associated CD4 TCRs spanned the whole spike protein, with dominant responses in regions 160-218 and 743-854.

Remarks on this clone: No antigen is known for it. Per-nucleotide qualities are absent, and no much larger clonotype sits a single base away.

CDR1 and CDR2 are drawn from the germline V gene: MDHEN, SYDVKM. The V end loses 4 bases and the J end loses 5 bases, and a stretch of 17 bases separates them. The CDR3 covers 15 residues, taking in both the cysteine and the phenylalanine. Left in the record is the CDR3 DNA by itself, 45 bases read in frame from the first base. The time point label corresponds to: baseline before first vaccination. Vaccinee samples came from UK trials COV001 and COV002, including a single-blind randomized controlled phase 2/3 trial of AZD1222 (ChAdOx1 nCoV-19) in healthy adults. Trial participant PBMC samples were collected at day 0 and day 28 after the second dose for TCRbeta chain sequencing.

This sequence originates from an adult in good health. The V gene is TRBV28 and the J gene is TRBJ1-2, with the D gene too uncertain to name. Source: peripheral blood, taken on day 0 of AZD1222 vaccination. The DNA reads as follows: TGTGCCAGCAGTTCCCCAAGCGGTGCCCATTATGGCTACACCTTC. Its translation is CASSSPSGAHYGYTF.